This T cell receptor beta chain derives from a study of cytomegalovirus exposure and HLA in healthy donors. In the PCR, 60 Vbeta and 13 Jbeta primers were used. Assay: immunoSEQ multiplex PCR; the TCRdb copy retains only in-frame clones and omits some. The data show over 200,000 clones, 77% seen once. The CDR3 length is 15 residues. V lost 3 bases to trimming and J lost 3 bases; unmatched junction nucleotides: 5. CDR1 is LNHDA, CDR2 SQIVND, per germline (reference sequence). Input material: PBMCs. The receptor was derived from a woman aged 60-70 years in good health and CMV-seropositive. V usage is TRBV19 and J usage is TRBJ2-4; 7 bases are a match to TRBD1. The CDR3 bases are TGTGCCAGTAGTATGGTTACAGGGGACAAAAACATTCAGTACTTC. Protein product: CASSMVTGDKNIQYF.